The rows below give T cell receptor beta chains drawn from one sample of a study of T cells in Graves' hyperthyroidism and ophthalmopathy. Each CDR3 protein gets one entry after TCRdb re-called the multiplex PCR reads with MiXCR. The repertoire holds about 600,000 distinct CDR3 sequences, with about 16% as singletons. The sequenced sample consisted of blood. All receptors come from a woman aged 40 to 55 with Graves' ophthalmopathy. The CDR3 runs from the conserved cysteine through the conserved F or W. A D gene is named only where the DNA matches it firmly. The size field is filled for only some rows; it gives once, few, many or a size class.

cdr3_aa	cdr3_nt	d_call	clone_size	j_call	v_call	cdr3_length
CASSIGTQGEAFF	TGTGCCAGTAGTATAGGGACGCAGGGTGAAGCTTTCTTT	.	.	TRBJ1-1	TRBV19	13
CASSSARAYTQYF	TGTGCCAGCAGCTCCGCCAGGGCCTATACGCAGTATTTT	.	few	TRBJ2-3	TRBV25-1	13
CASSWRVSNQPQHF	TGTGCCAGCAGCTGGAGGGTCAGCAATCAGCCCCAGCATTTT	.	many	TRBJ1-5	TRBV28	14
CASSLDRRRLRTF	TGTGCCAGCAGCTTAGATAGGAGAAGACTCAGGACCTTC	.	many	TRBJ1-2	TRBV11-2	13
CASTERVTQGNTEAFF	TGCGCCAGCACCGAACGCGTAACTCAGGGGAACACTGAAGCTTTCTTT	.	.	TRBJ1-1	TRBV5-1	16
CASSETSILAQHF	TGTGCCAGCAGTGAAACTTCGATTCTCGCCCAGCATTTT	.	few	TRBJ1-5	TRBV6-1	13
CASSFVTSGVYEQYF	TGTGCCAGCAGTTTCGTGACTAGCGGAGTCTACGAGCAGTACTTC	TRBD2	many	TRBJ2-7	TRBV6-1	15
CASSLFAGVSGELFF	TGTGCCAGCAGCTTATTTGCAGGGGTTAGCGGGGAGCTGTTTTTT	.	few	TRBJ2-2	TRBV7-3	15
CASSPPRRPGNEQFF	TGTGCCAGCAGCCCTCCTCGGCGGCCGGGGAATGAGCAGTTCTTC	.	few	TRBJ2-1	TRBV5-6	15
CASSLSPGRTSGTPRDNEQFF	TGTGCCAGCAGCTTATCCCCCGGCCGGACTAGCGGGACCCCACGGGACAATGAGCAGTTCTTC	TRBD2	once	TRBJ2-1	TRBV7-2	21
CASSNPKFGQYSYEQYF	TGTGCCAGCAGCAACCCTAAATTTGGGCAGTACTCCTACGAGCAGTACTTC	.	many	TRBJ2-7	TRBV7-8	17
CASSRAGANYGYTF	TGCGCCAGCAGCCGAGCTGGGGCAAACTATGGCTACACCTTC	.	many	TRBJ1-2	TRBV5-1	14
CASSERTEAFF	TGTGCCAGCAGTGAGCGGACTGAAGCTTTCTTT	.	many	TRBJ1-1	TRBV2	11
CASSISLAGGLNQPQHF	TGTGCCAGTAGTATATCTTTGGCAGGGGGCCTTAATCAGCCCCAGCATTTT	TRBD1	.	TRBJ1-5	TRBV19	17
CATRQSTGELFF	TGTGCCACGAGACAAAGCACCGGGGAGCTGTTTTTT	.	few	TRBJ2-2	TRBV10-3	12
CASSEHSNTEAFF	TGTGCCAGCAGTGAACATTCGAACACTGAAGCTTTCTTT	.	many	TRBJ1-1	TRBV2	13
CASSLRGTSGSSTDTQYF	TGCGCCAGCAGCCTTCGGGGGACTAGCGGCTCTAGCACAGATACGCAGTATTTT	TRBD2	few	TRBJ2-3	TRBV4-1	18
CASSDLVGGETQYF	TGCGCCAGCAGCGATCTTGTGGGGGGAGAGACCCAGTACTTC	.	few	TRBJ2-5	TRBV5-1	14
CASSIRQRNTEAFF	TGTGCCAGTAGTATCCGCCAGAGGAACACTGAAGCTTTCTTT	.	once	TRBJ1-1	TRBV19	14
CASSNAAEYNEQFF	TGTGCCAGCTCAAACGCCGCAGAGTACAATGAGCAGTTCTTC	.	few	TRBJ2-1	TRBV18	14
CASKLLGVNEQFF	TGTGCCAGTAAGCTCCTGGGGGTTAATGAGCAGTTCTTC	.	many	TRBJ2-1	TRBV28	13
CASSLAGGNKNIQYF	TGTGCCAGCAGCCTGGCCGGGGGGAACAAAAACATTCAGTACTTC	TRBD2	.	TRBJ2-4	TRBV11-2	15
CASSSRLAGVTDTQYF	TGTGCCAGCAGCTCTCGACTAGCGGGGGTAACAGATACGCAGTATTTT	TRBD2	few	TRBJ2-3	TRBV7-3	16
CASSRGAKNIQYF	TGTGCCAGCAGCCGGGGGGCCAAAAACATTCAGTACTTC	.	many	TRBJ2-4	TRBV2	13
CASSPTRTGPEKLFF	TGTGCCAGCAGTCCCACGCGGACAGGGCCTGAAAAACTGTTTTTT	TRBD1	many	TRBJ1-4	TRBV13	15
CSARTSREQYF	TGCAGTGCTAGAACGAGTCGCGAGCAGTACTTC	.	many	TRBJ2-7	TRBV20-1	11
CASSTNSDSRMNTEAFF	TGTGCCAGCAGCACGAATTCGGACAGTCGGATGAACACTGAAGCTTTCTTT	.	.	TRBJ1-1	TRBV6-1	17
CASSPPGVGNSPLHF	TGTGCCAGCAGTCCTCCGGGAGTCGGTAATTCACCCCTCCACTTT	.	.	TRBJ1-6	TRBV12-3/TRBV12-4	15
CASTLDVGPYEQYF	TGTGCCAGCACCCTTGATGTCGGTCCCTACGAGCAGTACTTC	.	.	TRBJ2-7	TRBV7-9	14
CASSLGGVNTQYF	TGTGCCAGCAGCTTAGGAGGGGTAAATACGCAGTATTTT	.	many	TRBJ2-3	TRBV7-6	13
CASSQAPASGEQFF	TGCGCCAGCAGCCAAGCGCCGGCTAGCGGGGAGCAGTTCTTC	TRBD2	many	TRBJ2-1	TRBV4-1	14
CASSLYGGLGGGDNQPQHF	TGTGCCAGCAGTTTATACGGCGGCCTGGGGGGGGGGGACAATCAGCCCCAGCATTTT	.	many	TRBJ1-5	TRBV28	19
CSVEVAASGAETQYF	TGCAGCGTTGAAGTGGCGGCTAGCGGGGCAGAGACCCAGTACTTC	TRBD2	.	TRBJ2-5	TRBV29-1	15
CAISESWGTIEAFF	TGTGCCATCAGTGAGTCGTGGGGCACGATTGAAGCTTTCTTT	.	few	TRBJ1-1	TRBV10-3	14
CASSPEYYSYNEQFF	TGTGCCAGCTCACCGGAATACTACTCCTACAATGAGCAGTTCTTC	.	few	TRBJ2-1	TRBV18	15
CASSLRGTANSPLHF	TGTGCCAGCAGCTTACGTGGGACAGCTAATTCACCCCTCCACTTT	TRBD1	many	TRBJ1-6	TRBV7-3	15
CASSPTPVASGSPKRNEQFF	TGCGCCAGCAGCCCCACCCCCGTGGCTAGCGGGAGCCCAAAGCGTAATGAGCAGTTCTTC	TRBD2	few	TRBJ2-1	TRBV4-1	20
CASSPTGGKYNEQFF	TGTGCCAGCAGCCCCACAGGGGGCAAATACAATGAGCAGTTCTTC	TRBD1	many	TRBJ2-1	TRBV7-3	15
CASQERGSSYEQYF	TGTGCCAGCCAAGAGCGGGGATCATCCTACGAGCAGTACTTC	TRBD2	many	TRBJ2-7	TRBV6-2/TRBV6-3	14